This TCR beta chain was documented in a study of cytomegalovirus exposure and HLA in healthy donors. Study summary: Of the donors genotyped, approximately 410 in all, about 80% fell in the Caucasian-associated ancestry cluster.

Study-wide points: Differences between HLA loci emerged in a later analysis of TCR association rates, with DRB1 most and HLA-C fewest.

The PCR ran on 60 Vbeta and 13 Jbeta primers. The method was immunoSEQ multiplex PCR; TCRdb's version includes in-frame clones alone and lacks a portion of them. The sample lists 90,000 or so clones, almost 80% occurring once. A note on this clone: Its specificity is unknown.

Trimming shortened V by 3 bases and J by 2 bases, and 13 bases separated the two germline ends. CDR3 length: 16 amino acids. Germline CDR1 MNHEY, CDR2 SMNVEV (reference sequence). It was healthy bone marrow donors who served as donors. Nominally healthy donors were sampled, though unrecorded immune exposures were likely. V usage is TRBV27 and J usage is TRBJ1-4, with TRBD1 as a possible D gene (5 bases). The sequencing sample was made of PBMCs. The clonotype originates from a female donor in good health and CMV-seronegative. This chain's CDR3 is CASSFNPAGTNEKLFF. The CDR3, as DNA: TGTGCCAGCAGTTTCAATCCGGCAGGGACTAATGAAAAACTGTTTTTT.